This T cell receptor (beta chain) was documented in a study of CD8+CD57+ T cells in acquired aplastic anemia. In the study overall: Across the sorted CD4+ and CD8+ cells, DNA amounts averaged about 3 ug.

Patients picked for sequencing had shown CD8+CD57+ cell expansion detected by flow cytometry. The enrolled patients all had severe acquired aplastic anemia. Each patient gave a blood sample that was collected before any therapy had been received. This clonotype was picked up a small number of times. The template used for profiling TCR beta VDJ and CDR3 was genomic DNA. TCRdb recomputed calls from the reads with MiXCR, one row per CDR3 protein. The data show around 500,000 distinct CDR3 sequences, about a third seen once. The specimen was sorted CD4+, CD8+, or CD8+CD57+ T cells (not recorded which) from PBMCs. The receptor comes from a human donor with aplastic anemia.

The CDR3 DNA sequence: TGTGCCTGGAGTGTATCCGGGGACTACGAGCAGTACTTC. Encoded protein: CAWSVSGDYEQYF. This chain joins TRBV30 and TRBJ2-7, with a tentative D call TRBD2 (5 bases). V was pared by 0 bases and J by 3 bases, with 9 bases between. Looked up from germline, CDR1 is GTSNPN and CDR2 is SVGIG (reference sequence). The CDR3 is 13 amino acids.